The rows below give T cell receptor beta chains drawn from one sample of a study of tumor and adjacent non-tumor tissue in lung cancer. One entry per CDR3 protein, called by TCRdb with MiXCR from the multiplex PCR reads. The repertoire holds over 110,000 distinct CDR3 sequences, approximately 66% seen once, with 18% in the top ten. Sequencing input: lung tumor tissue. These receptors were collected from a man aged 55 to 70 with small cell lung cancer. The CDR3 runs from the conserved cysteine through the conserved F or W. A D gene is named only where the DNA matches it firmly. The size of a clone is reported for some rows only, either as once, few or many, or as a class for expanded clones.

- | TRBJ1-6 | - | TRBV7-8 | TGTGCCAGCAGCCGACAGAACCATAATTCACCCCTCCATTTT | CASSRQNHNSPLHF
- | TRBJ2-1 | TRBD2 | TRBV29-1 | TGCGGCGTTGGTCTAGCGGGAGGATCAAATGAGCAGTTCTTC | CGVGLAGGSNEQFF
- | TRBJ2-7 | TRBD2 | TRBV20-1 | TGCTGTGCTGGAGGAGGGACTAGCGGGGGCGTGTCCTACGAGCAGTACTTC | CCAGGGTSGGVSYEQYF
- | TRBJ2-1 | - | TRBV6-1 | TGTGCCAGATTCGGTGGTACAAGCAGTGAGCAGTTCTTC | CARFGGTSSEQFF
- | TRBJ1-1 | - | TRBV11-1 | TGTGCCAGCAGCCGTCGGGGCACTAAAGCTTTCTTT | CASSRRGTKAFF
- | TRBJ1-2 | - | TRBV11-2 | TGTGCCAGTAGCTTCACAGACTCCTATGGCTACACCTTC | CASSFTDSYGYTF
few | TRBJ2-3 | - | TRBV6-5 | TGTGCCATCAGTTACTCAGATACGCAGTATTTT | CAISYSDTQYF
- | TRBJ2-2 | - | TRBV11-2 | TGTGCCAGCAGCTATGGAACCAACACCGGGGAGCTGTTTTTT | CASSYGTNTGELFF
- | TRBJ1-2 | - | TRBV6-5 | TGTGCTAGCAGTCACAAGGAATATGGCTACACCTTC | CASSHKEYGYTF
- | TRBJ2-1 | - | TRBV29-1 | TGCAGCGTGACAGCTTACCGGTCCAATGAGCAGTTCTTC | CSVTAYRSNEQFF